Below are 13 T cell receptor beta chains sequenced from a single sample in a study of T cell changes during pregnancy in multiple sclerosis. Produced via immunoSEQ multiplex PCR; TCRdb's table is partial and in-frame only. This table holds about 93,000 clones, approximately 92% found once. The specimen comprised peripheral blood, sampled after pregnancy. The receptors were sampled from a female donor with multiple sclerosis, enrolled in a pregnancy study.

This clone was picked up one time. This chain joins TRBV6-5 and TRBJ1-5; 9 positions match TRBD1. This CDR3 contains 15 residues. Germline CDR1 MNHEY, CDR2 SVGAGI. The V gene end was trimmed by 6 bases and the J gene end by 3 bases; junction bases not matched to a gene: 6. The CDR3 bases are TGTGCCAGCAGCTCGACAGGGGGAAACAATCAGCCCCAGCATTTT. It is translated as CASSSTGGNNQPQHF.

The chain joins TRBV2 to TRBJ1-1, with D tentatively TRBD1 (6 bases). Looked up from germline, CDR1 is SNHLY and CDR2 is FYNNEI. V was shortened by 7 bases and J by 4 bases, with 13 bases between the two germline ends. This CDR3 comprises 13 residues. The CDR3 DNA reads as TGTGCCAGCAATCAGGGGCGGGTCACTGAAGCTTTCTTT. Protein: CASNQGRVTEAFF.

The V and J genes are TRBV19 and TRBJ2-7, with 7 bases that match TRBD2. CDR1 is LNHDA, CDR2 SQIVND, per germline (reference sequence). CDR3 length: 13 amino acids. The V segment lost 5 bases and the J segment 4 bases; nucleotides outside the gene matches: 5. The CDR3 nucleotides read TGTGCCAGTAGTGCGGGGGAGCGGTACGAGCAGTACTTC. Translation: CASSAGERYEQYF.

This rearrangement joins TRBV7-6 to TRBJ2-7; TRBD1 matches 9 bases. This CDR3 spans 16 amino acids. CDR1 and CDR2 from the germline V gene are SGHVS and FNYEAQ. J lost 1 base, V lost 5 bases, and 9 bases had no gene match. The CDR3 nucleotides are TGTGCCAGCAGCCCCTATCCGGGACAGGGATCCTACGAGCAGTACTTC. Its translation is CASSPYPGQGSYEQYF.

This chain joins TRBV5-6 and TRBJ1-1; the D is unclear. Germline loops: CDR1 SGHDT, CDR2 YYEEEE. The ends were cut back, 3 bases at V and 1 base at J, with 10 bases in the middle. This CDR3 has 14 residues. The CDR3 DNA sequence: TGTGCCAGCAGCTCGCCGAGTCCGAACACTGAAGCTTTCTTT. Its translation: CASSSPSPNTEAFF.

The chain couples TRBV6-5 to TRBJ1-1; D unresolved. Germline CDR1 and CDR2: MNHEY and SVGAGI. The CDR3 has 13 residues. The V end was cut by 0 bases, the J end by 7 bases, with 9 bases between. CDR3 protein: CASSYSISVEAFF. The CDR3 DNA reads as TGTGCCAGCAGTTACTCGATTTCGGTTGAAGCTTTCTTT.

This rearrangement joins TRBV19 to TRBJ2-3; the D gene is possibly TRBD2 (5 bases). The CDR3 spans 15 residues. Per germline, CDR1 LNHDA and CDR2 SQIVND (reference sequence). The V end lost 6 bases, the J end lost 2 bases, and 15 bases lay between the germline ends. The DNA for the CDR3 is TGTGCCAGTAGGTCCGTGGAGCGGAACACAGATACGCAGTATTTT. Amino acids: CASRSVERNTDTQYF.

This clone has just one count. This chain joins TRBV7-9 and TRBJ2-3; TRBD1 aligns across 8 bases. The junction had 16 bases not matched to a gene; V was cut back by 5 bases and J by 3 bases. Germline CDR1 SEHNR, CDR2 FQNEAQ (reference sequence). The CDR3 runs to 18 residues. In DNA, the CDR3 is TGTGCCAGCAGCCCAATACGCGGGCGGACAGGGATGACAGATACGCAGTATTTT. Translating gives CASSPIRGRTGMTDTQYF.

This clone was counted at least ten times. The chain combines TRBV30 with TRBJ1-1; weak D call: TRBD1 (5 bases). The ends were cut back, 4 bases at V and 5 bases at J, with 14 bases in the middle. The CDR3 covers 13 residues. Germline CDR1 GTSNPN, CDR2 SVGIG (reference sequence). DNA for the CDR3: TGTGCCTGGACTAGGGGCGAGGAAACTGAAGCTTTCTTT. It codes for CAWTRGEETEAFF.

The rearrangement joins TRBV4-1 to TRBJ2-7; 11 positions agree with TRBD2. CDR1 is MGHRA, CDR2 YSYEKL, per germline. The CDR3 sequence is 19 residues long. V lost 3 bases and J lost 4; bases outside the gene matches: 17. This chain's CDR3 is CASSQGASTTSGVMYEQYF. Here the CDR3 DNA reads TGCGCCAGCAGCCAGGGTGCATCGACGACTAGCGGGGTAATGTACGAGCAGTACTTC.

CDR3 nucleotide sequence: TGTGCCATGGGACAGTTAAATTCCTATGGCTACACCTTC. This encodes CAMGQLNSYGYTF. The chain carries TRBV30 and TRBJ1-2; 7 nucleotides agree with TRBD1. There are 13 residues in the CDR3. From germline, CDR1 is GTSNPN and CDR2 SVGIG (reference sequence). Germline trimming cut 8 bases from V and 4 bases from J; bases unmatched to any gene: 10.

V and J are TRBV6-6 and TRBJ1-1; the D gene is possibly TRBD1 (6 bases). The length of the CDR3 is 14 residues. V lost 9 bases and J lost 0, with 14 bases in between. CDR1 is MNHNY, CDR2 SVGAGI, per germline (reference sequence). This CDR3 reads CASFPGVMNTEAFF. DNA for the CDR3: TGTGCCAGTTTTCCAGGGGTGATGAACACTGAAGCTTTCTTT.

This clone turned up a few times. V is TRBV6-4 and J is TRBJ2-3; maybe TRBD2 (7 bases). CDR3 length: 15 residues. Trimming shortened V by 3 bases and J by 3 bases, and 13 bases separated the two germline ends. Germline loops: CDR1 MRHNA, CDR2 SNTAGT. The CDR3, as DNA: TGTGCCAGCAGTGAACGAGGGGGGGCGACAGATACGCAGTATTTT. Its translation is CASSERGGATDTQYF.